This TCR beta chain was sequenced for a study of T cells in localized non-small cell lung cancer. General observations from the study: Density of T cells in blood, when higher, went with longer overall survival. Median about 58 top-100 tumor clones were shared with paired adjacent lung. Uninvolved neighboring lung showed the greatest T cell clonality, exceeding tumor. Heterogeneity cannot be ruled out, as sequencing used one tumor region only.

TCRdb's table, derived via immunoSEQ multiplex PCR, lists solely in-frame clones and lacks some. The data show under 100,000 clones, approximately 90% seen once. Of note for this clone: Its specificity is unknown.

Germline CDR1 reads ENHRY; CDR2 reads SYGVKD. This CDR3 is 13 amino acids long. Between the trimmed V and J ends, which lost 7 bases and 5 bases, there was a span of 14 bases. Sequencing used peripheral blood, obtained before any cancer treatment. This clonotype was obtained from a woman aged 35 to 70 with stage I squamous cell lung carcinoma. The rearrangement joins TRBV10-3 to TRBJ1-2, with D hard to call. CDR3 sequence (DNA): TGTGCCATCAATCCGGACGGGCGGTATGGCTACACCTTC. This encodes CAINPDGRYGYTF.